This T cell receptor (beta chain) was sequenced during a study of shared clonotypes between healthy human individuals. Source study methods: Filtering differed, since immunoSEQ gave only junction sequences and no quality scores. Sequencing was performed with immunoSEQ multiplex PCR; in TCRdb, only in-frame clones are kept and a portion is missing. That table supplies the V and J calls and clone size; D and trimming were determined from the DNA. Altogether some 2 million clones are present, just under 95% being singletons, with the ten largest covering under 1.5%. The CDR3 totals 16 residues. Trimming left V 4 bases short and J 6 bases short, with 18 bases between. Per germline, CDR1 SGHTA and CDR2 FQGNSA. This clone was seen a single time. Antigen specificity is unknown. Study-level results: Lower generation probabilities were found for non-shared clonotypes than for those shared by all four donors. Few donors restricted represented genetic and exposure-history diversity. In several donors, approximately 5% of naive CD4 clonotypes appeared in common.

Positive CCR7 selection of CD45RO-negative cells yielded the naive CD8 cells, and terminally differentiated effector memory CD45RA+ cells were excluded. This chain uses TRBV7-2 with TRBJ2-2; maybe TRBD1 (7 bases). This sequence was found in a man aged 18 to 35 in good health. The sample consisted of naive CD8+ T cells sorted from blood. This CDR3 is CASSWAAGGLAGELFF. In DNA, the CDR3 is TGTGCCAGCAGCTGGGCGGCAGGGGGGCTAGCCGGGGAGCTGTTTTTT.